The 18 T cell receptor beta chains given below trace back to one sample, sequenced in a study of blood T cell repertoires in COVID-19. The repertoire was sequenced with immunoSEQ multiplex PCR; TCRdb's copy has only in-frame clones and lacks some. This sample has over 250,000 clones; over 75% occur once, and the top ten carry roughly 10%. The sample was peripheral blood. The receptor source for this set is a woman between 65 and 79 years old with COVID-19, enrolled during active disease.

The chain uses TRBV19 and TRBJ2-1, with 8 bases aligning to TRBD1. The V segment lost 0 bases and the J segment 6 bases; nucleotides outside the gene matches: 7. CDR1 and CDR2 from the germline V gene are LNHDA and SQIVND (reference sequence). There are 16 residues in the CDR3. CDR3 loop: CASSIDHRTGRNEQFF. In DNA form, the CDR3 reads TGTGCCAGTAGTATAGATCATAGGACAGGGCGCAATGAGCAGTTCTTC. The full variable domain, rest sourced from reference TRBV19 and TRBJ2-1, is DGGITQSPKYLFRKEGQNVTLSCEQNLNHDAMYWYRQDPGQGLRLIYYSQIVNDFQKGDIAEGYSVSREKKESFPLTVTSAQKNPTAFYLCASSIDHRTGRNEQFFGPGTRLTVL.

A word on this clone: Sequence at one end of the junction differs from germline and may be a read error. CDR3 sequence reads: CASSLDPSGGQNF. The CDR3 bases are TGTGCCAGCAGCTTAGATCCTAGCGGGGGCCAGAACTTC. The chain has TRBV11-3 and TRBJ2-7; 10 nucleotides align to TRBD2. The germline CDR1 and CDR2 sequences are SGHNT and YENEEA. The CDR3 extends over 13 amino acids.

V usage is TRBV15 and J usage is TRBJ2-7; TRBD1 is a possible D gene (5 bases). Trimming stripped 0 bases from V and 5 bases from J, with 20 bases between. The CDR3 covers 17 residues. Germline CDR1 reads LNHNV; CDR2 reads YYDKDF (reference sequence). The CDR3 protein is CATSREGFRVSDDEQYF. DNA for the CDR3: TGTGCCACCAGCAGAGAGGGGTTCAGGGTTTCTGACGACGAGCAGTACTTC.

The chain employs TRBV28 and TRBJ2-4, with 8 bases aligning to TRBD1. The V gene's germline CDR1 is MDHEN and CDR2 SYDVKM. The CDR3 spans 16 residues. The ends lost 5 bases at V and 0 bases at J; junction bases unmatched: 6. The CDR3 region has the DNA TGTGCCAGCAGTGTTATACAGGGGGGAGCCAAAAACATTCAGTACTTC. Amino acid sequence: CASSVIQGGAKNIQYF.

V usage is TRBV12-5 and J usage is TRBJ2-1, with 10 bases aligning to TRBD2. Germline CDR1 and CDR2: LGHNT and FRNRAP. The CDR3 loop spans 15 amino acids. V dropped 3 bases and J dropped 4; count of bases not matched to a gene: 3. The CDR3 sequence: CASGFWTSGYNEQFF. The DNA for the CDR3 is TGTGCTAGTGGTTTCTGGACTAGCGGTTACAATGAGCAGTTCTTC. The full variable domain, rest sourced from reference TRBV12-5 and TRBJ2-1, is DARVTQTPRHKVTEMGQEVTMRCQPILGHNTVFWYRQTMMQGLELLAYFRNRAPLDDSGMPKDRFSAEMPDATLATLKIQPSEPRDSAVYFCASGFWTSGYNEQFFGPGTRLTVL.

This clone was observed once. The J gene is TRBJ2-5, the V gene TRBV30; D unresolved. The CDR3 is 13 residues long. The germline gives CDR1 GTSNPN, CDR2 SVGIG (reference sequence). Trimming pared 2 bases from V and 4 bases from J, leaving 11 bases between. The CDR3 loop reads CAWSLRLGETQYF. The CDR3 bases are TGTGCCTGGAGTCTTAGACTGGGAGAGACCCAGTACTTC.

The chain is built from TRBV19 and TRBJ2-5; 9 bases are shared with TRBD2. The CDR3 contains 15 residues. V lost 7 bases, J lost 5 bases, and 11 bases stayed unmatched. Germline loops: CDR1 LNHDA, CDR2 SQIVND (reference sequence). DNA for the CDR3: TGTGCCAGTACCCCAGGTTTAGCGGGAGTGGAGACCCAGTACTTC. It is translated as CASTPGLAGVETQYF.

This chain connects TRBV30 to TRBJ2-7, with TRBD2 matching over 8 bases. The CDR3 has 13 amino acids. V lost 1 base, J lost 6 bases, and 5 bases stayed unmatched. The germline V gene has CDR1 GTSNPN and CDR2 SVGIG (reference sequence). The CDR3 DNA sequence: TGTGCCTGGAGTGCGGGACTAGACGGCGAGCAGTACTTC. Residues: CAWSAGLDGEQYF.

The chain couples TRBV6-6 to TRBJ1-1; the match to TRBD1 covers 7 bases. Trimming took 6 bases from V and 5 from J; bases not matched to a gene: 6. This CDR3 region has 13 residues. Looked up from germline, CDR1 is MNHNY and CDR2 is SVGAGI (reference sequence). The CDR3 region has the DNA TGTGCCAGCAGCACAGGGGCAATAACTGAAGCTTTCTTT. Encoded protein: CASSTGAITEAFF.

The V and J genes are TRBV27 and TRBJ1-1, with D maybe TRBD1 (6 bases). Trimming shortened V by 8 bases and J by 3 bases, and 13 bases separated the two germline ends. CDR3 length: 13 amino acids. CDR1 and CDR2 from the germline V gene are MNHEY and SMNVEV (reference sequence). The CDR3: CASGPHRDTEAFF. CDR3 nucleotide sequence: TGTGCCAGCGGACCGCACAGGGACACTGAAGCTTTCTTT.

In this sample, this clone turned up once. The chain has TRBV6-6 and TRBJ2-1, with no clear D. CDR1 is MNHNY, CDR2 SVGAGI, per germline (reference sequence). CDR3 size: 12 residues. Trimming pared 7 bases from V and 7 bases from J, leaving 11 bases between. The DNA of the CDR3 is TGTGCCAGCATGGCCGGGTGGAATGAGCAGTTCTTC. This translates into CASMAGWNEQFF.

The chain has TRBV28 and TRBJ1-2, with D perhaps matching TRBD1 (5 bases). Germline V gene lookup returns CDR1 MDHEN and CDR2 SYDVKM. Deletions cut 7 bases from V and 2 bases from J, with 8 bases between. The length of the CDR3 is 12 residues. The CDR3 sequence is CASTQGNYGYTF. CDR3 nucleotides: TGTGCCAGCACGCAGGGAAACTATGGCTACACCTTC.

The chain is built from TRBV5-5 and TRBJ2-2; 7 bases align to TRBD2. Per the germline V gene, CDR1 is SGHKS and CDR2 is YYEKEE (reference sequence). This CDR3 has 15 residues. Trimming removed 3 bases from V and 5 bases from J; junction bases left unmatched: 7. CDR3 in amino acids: CASSSGTIQTGELFF. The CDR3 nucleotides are TGTGCCAGCAGCTCGGGGACTATACAAACCGGGGAGCTGTTTTTT.

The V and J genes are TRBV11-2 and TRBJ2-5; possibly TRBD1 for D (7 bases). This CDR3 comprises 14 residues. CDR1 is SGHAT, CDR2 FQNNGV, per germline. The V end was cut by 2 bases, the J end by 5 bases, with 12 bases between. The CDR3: CASSLWAGGETQYF. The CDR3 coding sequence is TGTGCCAGCAGCTTATGGGCAGGGGGGGAGACCCAGTACTTC.

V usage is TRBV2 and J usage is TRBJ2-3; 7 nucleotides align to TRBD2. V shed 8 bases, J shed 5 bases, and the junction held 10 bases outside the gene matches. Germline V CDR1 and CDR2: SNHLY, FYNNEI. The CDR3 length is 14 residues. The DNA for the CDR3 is TGTGCCAGCGATGGGGGAGGGGCCGGAGATACGCAGTATTTT. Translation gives CASDGGGAGDTQYF.

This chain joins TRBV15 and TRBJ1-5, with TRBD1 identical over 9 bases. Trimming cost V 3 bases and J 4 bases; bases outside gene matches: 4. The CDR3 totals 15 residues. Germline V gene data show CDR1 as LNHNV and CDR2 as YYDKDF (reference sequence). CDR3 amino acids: CATSSPGTGNQPQHF. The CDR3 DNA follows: TGTGCCACCAGCAGCCCCGGGACAGGGAATCAGCCCCAGCATTTT.

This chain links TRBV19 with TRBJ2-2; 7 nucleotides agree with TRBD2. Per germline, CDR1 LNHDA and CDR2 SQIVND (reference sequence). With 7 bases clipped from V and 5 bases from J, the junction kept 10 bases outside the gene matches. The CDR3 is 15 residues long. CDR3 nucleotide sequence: TGTGCCAGTAAACGGGCGGGAGTGGGAACCGGGGAGCTGTTTTTT. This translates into CASKRAGVGTGELFF.

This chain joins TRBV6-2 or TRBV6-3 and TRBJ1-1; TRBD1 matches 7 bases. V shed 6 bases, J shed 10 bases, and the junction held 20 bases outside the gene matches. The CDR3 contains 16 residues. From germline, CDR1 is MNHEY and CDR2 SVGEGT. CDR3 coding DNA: TGTGCCAGCAGCCCCACGCTGAGGGGGCGAGGAGTTGTAGCTTTCTTT. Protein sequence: CASSPTLRGRGVVAFF.